The 15 T cell receptor beta chains below all came from one sample that was sequenced in a study of CD8 T cells in ankylosing spondylitis. The study's findings and limits: Characteristic of ankylosing spondylitis blood, it appeared, was a TCR beta motif comprising roughly eight highly homologous variants.

TCRdb independently ran MiXCR on the 5' RACE reads; one entry per CDR3 protein. Of fewer than 250,000 distinct CDR3 sequences listed, around 18% are singletons. No antigen has been identified for these receptors. The sample comprised blood, either unsorted or a sorted T cell fraction (not recorded which). These TCRs come from a male donor with ankylosing spondylitis.

This clonotype turned up a few times. V is TRBV4-3 and J is TRBJ2-4; a weak D match, TRBD1 (6 bases). Germline V gives CDR1 LGHNA, CDR2 YSLEER. This CDR3 comprises 15 residues. V lost 1 base and J 5 bases, leaving 12 bases between the germline ends. The CDR3, as DNA: TGCGCCAGCAGCCAAGGTCCGGACAGCCAAAACATTCAGTACTTC. It codes for CASSQGPDSQNIQYF.

The J gene is TRBJ2-7, the V gene TRBV3-1, with D possibly matching TRBD1 (6 bases). Trimming shortened V by 7 bases and J by 0 bases, and 16 bases separated the two germline ends. The CDR3 sequence is 15 residues long. Germline lookup yields CDR1 LGHDT and CDR2 YNNKEL (reference sequence). DNA for the CDR3: TGTGCCAGCACCCTGAACAGGGCGTACTCCTACGAGCAGTACTTC. This codes for CASTLNRAYSYEQYF.

There are a few counts of this clonotype. The chain recombines TRBV12-3 or TRBV12-4 with TRBJ2-4; TRBD2 agrees at 7 bases. The length of the CDR3 is 17 residues. The V gene end was trimmed by 4 bases and the J gene end by 3 bases; junction bases not matched to a gene: 12. CDR3 residues: CASSYPSGELGKNIQYF. DNA for the CDR3: TGTGCCAGCAGTTACCCCAGCGGGGAGCTAGGCAAAAACATTCAGTACTTC.

Many counts were recorded for this clonotype. The rearrangement uses TRBV29-1 and TRBJ2-3; D is uncertain. The CDR3 totals 13 residues. Germline V gene lookup returns CDR1 SQVTM and CDR2 ANQGSEA. V lost 2 bases, J lost 0 bases, and 6 bases lay in between. The CDR3 region is CSVESTSTDTQYF. CDR3 in DNA: TGCAGCGTTGAAAGTACTAGCACAGATACGCAGTATTTT.

The genes are TRBV11-3 and TRBJ2-1, with D tentatively TRBD1 (8 bases). The CDR3 consists of 17 residues. V lost 1 base to trimming and J lost 5 bases, with 18 bases between them. Germline V gene sequence: CDR1 SGHNT, CDR2 YENEEA. CDR3 sequence: CASSLGTGGGSDNEQFF. In DNA, the CDR3 is TGTGCCAGCAGCTTAGGCACAGGGGGGGGATCCGACAATGAGCAGTTCTTC.

The chain recombines TRBV12-3 or TRBV12-4 with TRBJ2-2, with 10 bases fitting TRBD2. CDR3 size: 13 residues. Trimming cost V 6 bases and J 8 bases; bases outside gene matches: 3. CDR3 nucleotides: TGTGCCAGCAGCCCGGGACTAGCGGGGGAGCTGTTTTTT. Encoded protein: CASSPGLAGELFF.

The chain couples TRBV5-6 to TRBJ2-5; 14 bases are shared with TRBD2. The V and J ends lost 4 bases and 5 bases, in that order; junction bases with no gene match: 7. The CDR3 covers 16 residues. The germline CDR1 and CDR2 sequences are SGHDT and YYEEEE. This CDR3 reads CASSPTSGRALETQYF. The CDR3 DNA sequence: TGTGCCAGCAGCCCGACTAGCGGGAGGGCCTTGGAGACCCAGTACTTC.

The table lists this clonotype with a few counts. The chain carries TRBV10-1 and TRBJ1-5; D is possibly TRBD1 (5 bases). With 3 bases removed from V and 7 bases from J, the gap between germline ends came to 13 bases. The CDR3 extends over 14 amino acids. Germline CDR1 WNHNN, CDR2 SYGVQD (reference sequence). DNA for the CDR3: TGCGCCAGCAGTGACCCCAGGGTTCCACAGCCCCAGCATTTT. Encoded protein: CASSDPRVPQPQHF.

The rearrangement joins TRBV21-1 to TRBJ2-4; the table gives TRBD2 as D, unverified against the DNA. TRBV21-1 is a pseudogene. CDR3 length: 16 amino acids. The CDR3 here is CASSPGLAELKNIQYF. The CDR3 DNA reads as TGTGCCAGCAGTCCGGGACTAGCAGAACTCAAAAACATTCAGTACTTC.

There are many counts of this clonotype. The V gene is TRBV27, the J gene TRBJ2-1; unclear D gene. CDR1 and CDR2 (germline): MNHEY, SMNVEV (reference sequence). The CDR3 is 15 amino acids. Between the trimmed V and J ends, which lost 0 bases and 5 bases, there was a span of 11 bases. This CDR3 is CASSLSFAGDNEQFF. The CDR3, as DNA: TGTGCCAGCAGTTTATCGTTCGCTGGGGACAATGAGCAGTTCTTC.

Many counts were recorded for this clonotype. The V call is TRBV12-3 or TRBV12-4, the J call TRBJ2-7; 11 bases match TRBD2. With 1 base clipped from V and 5 bases from J, the junction kept 1 base outside the gene matches. This CDR3 has 14 amino acids. The CDR3 reads CASSLVLAGDEQYF. The CDR3 nucleotides are TGTGCCAGCAGTTTAGTACTAGCGGGAGACGAGCAGTACTTC.

This clonotype came up a few times. The chain recombines TRBV7-9 with TRBJ1-1; D perhaps matches TRBD1 (6 bases). Germline CDR1 is SEHNR and CDR2 is FQNEAQ (reference sequence). V gave up 8 bases and J gave up 1 base, with 14 bases separating them. CDR3 length: 14 amino acids. The CDR3, as DNA: TGTGCCAGCCGGTTAGGGGGTCCGAACACTGAAGCTTTCTTT. Its translation is CASRLGGPNTEAFF.

The chain links TRBV20-1 to TRBJ2-1, with unresolved D. This CDR3 has 13 residues. CDR1 DFQATT and CDR2 SNEGSKA come from the germline V gene (reference sequence). Trimming shortened V by 0 bases and J by 4 bases, and 7 bases separated the two germline ends. In DNA form, the CDR3 reads TGCAGTGCTAGAGATGGAGTTTACAATGAGCAGTTCTTC. Residues: CSARDGVYNEQFF.

This clonotype was found a few times. V is TRBV7-9 and J is TRBJ2-1, with 12 bases aligning to TRBD1. The CDR3 spans 16 residues. CDR1 SEHNR and CDR2 FQNEAQ come from the germline V gene (reference sequence). V was pared by 5 bases and J by 6 bases, with 8 bases of the junction left unmatched. The CDR3 nucleotides are TGTGCCAGCAGCGACCCGGGACAGGGGGCTCTCAATGAGCAGTTCTTC. Its protein product is CASSDPGQGALNEQFF.

This clonotype was counted only a few times. This chain joins TRBV4-1 and TRBJ2-7, with 7 nucleotides matching TRBD1. This CDR3 contains 15 residues. The V and J ends lost 5 bases and 2 bases, in that order; junction bases with no gene match: 9. Germline V CDR1 and CDR2: MGHRA, YSYEKL. The CDR3: CASSAEDRAPYEQYF. Written as DNA, the CDR3 is TGCGCCAGCAGCGCAGAAGACAGGGCCCCCTACGAGCAGTACTTC.